There are a few counts of the clone carrying this T cell receptor beta chain. Its cognate antigen is unknown. CDR1 and CDR2 from the germline V gene are MNHNY and SVGAGI (reference sequence). The CDR3 totals 14 residues. V lost 6 bases, J lost 0 bases, and 11 bases lay in between. This record belongs to a study of T cells after yellow fever vaccination. Study information: For low cell numbers, libraries were made with SMART-Seq v4 Ultra Low Input. Study conclusions and caveats: Clonotypes found in both CD4 and CD8 compartments made up a small share.

It was through 5'RACE template switching that TCR cDNA was made, with a universal primer site and UMIs added. TCRdb analysed the 5' RACE reads with MiXCR anew, one entry per CDR3 protein. Of some 320,000 distinct CDR3 sequences listed, roughly 4.3% are singletons. This receptor was obtained from a man younger than 35 who received the YFV17D yellow fever vaccine. This material consisted of PBMCs, taken 5 days after the yellow fever booster vaccination. The chain recombines TRBV6-6 with TRBJ1-1; D is perhaps TRBD1 (6 bases). CDR3 bases: TGTGCCAGCAGGCCCAGGGGAATGAACACTGAAGCTTTCTTT. Protein sequence: CASRPRGMNTEAFF.